This T cell receptor beta chain was sequenced during a study of blood T cell repertoires in COVID-19. For the study at large: Samples came from the United States, Italy and Spain, spanning acute and convalescent COVID-19.

Authors' processing steps: Reference gene primer amplification gave estimated nucleated cell counts. Produced via immunoSEQ multiplex PCR; TCRdb's table is partial and in-frame only. The DNA was the basis for D and trimming; V, J and clone size are from that table. The table has around 130,000 clones, around 80% seen once. The CDR3 consists of 13 residues. Deletions cut 0 bases from V and 4 bases from J, with 4 bases between. Germline-derived CDR1 and CDR2 are SGDLS and YYNGEE. This TCR came from a man aged 65 to 79 with acute or convalescent COVID-19. Material: peripheral blood. This chain connects TRBV9 to TRBJ2-2; D gene unclear. CDR3 region: CASSVASTGELFF. The CDR3 bases are TGTGCCAGCAGCGTAGCGAGCACCGGGGAGCTGTTTTTT.